This TCR beta chain originates from a study of blood T cell repertoires in COVID-19. Produced via immunoSEQ multiplex PCR; TCRdb's table is partial and in-frame only. The sample lists 200,000 to 250,000 clones, roughly 89% occurring once. This clone was seen only a few times. V was trimmed by 3 bases and J by 3 bases, leaving 13 bases between them. The CDR3 is 15 amino acids. The germline gives CDR1 SEHNR, CDR2 FQNEAQ (reference sequence). Sequenced material: PBMCs or T cells enriched from blood (not recorded which). This chain connects TRBV7-9 to TRBJ2-3, with D maybe TRBD2 (7 bases). This TCR was sampled from a man between 25 and 39 years old who had been exposed to COVID-19. CDR3: CASSLGGPGTDTQYF. The CDR3 bases are TGTGCCAGCAGCTTGGGGGGGCCAGGGACAGATACGCAGTATTTT.